Listed below are T cell receptor beta chains from one sample, sequenced in a study of circulating and synovial CD4+ cells in juvenile arthritis. Produced via immunoSEQ multiplex PCR; TCRdb's table is partial and in-frame only. Of around 32,000 clones in the sample, roughly 96% were seen once. The sample was CD4+ T cells from blood. The receptors originated from a human donor with juvenile idiopathic arthritis. CDR3s include the opening cysteine and the closing phenylalanine or tryptophan. A D gene is named only where the DNA matches it firmly. Clone size is shown for a subset of rows, as once, few, many or a class of expanded clone.

d_call,v_call,clone_size,j_call,cdr3_aa,cdr3_nt
TRBD1,TRBV19,-,TRBJ1-5,CASSKPRQGAVTQPQHF,TGTGCCAGTAGTAAACCCCGACAGGGGGCTGTGACTCAGCCCCAGCATTTT
-,TRBV6-1,-,TRBJ2-7,CASSPWSQGYEQYF,TGTGCCAGCAGCCCTTGGAGCCAGGGCTACGAGCAGTACTTC
TRBD1,TRBV18,-,TRBJ1-1,CASSPGQGAAEAFF,TGTGCCAGCTCACCCGGACAGGGGGCGGCCGAAGCTTTCTTT
TRBD1,TRBV29-1,once,TRBJ2-7,CSVKTGYEQYF,TGCAGCGTTAAGACAGGGTACGAGCAGTACTTC
TRBD1,TRBV4-1,-,TRBJ2-5,CASSHGGWDRGHETQYF,TGCGCCAGCAGCCATGGGGGTTGGGACAGGGGGCATGAGACCCAGTACTTC
-,TRBV18,once,TRBJ2-7,CASSPTGNSYEQYF,TGTGCCAGCTCACCGACAGGAAATTCCTACGAGCAGTACTTC
-,TRBV6-5,-,TRBJ1-6,CASSYLAGTLNSPLHF,TGTGCCAGCAGTTACCTCGCGGGGACGCTGAATTCACCCCTCCACTTT
-,TRBV5-1,-,TRBJ2-5,CASSFAGLETQYF,TGCGCCAGCAGCTTCGCGGGGCTGGAGACCCAGTACTTC
TRBD1,TRBV18,-,TRBJ1-2,CASSTTGGVNGYTF,TGTGCCAGCTCAACAACAGGGGGAGTAAATGGCTACACCTTC
TRBD1,TRBV6-1,-,TRBJ1-4,CASSERGQGAEKLFF,TGTGCCAGCAGTGAAAGAGGACAGGGAGCTGAAAAACTGTTTTTT
TRBD2,TRBV6-5,-,TRBJ2-5,CASSSLAGGPRETQYF,TGTGCCAGCAGTTCCCTAGCGGGGGGGCCTCGGGAGACCCAGTACTTC
-,TRBV7-9,-,TRBJ1-1,CASSLANSWNTEAFF,TGTGCCAGCAGCTTAGCTAACAGTTGGAACACTGAAGCTTTCTTT
-,TRBV7-2,-,TRBJ2-7,CASSLSGLTYEQYF,TGTGCCAGCAGCTTAAGCGGACTTACCTACGAGCAGTACTTC
-,TRBV28,-,TRBJ2-7,CASRLTPYEQYF,TGTGCCAGCAGACTTACCCCCTACGAGCAGTACTTC
-,TRBV21-1,-,TRBJ2-1,CASSNGTGTSCRDEQFF,TGTGCCAGCAGCAATGGGACAGGGACGTCTTGTCGCGATGAGCAGTTCTTC
-,TRBV11-2,-,TRBJ1-1,CASSPGRGARRTEAFF,TGTGCCAGCAGCCCCGGACGGGGGGCGCGTCGAACTGAAGCTTTCTTT
-,TRBV5-1,-,TRBJ2-1,CASTLRGGGGAYNEQFF,TGCGCCAGCACCTTACGAGGGGGCGGAGGGGCTTACAATGAGCAGTTCTTC
-,TRBV27,-,TRBJ2-1,CASGFRRGNEQFF,TGTGCCAGCGGGTTCCGTCGGGGGAATGAGCAGTTCTTC
TRBD2,TRBV4-1,-,TRBJ2-5,CASSQDPPSGQETQYF,TGCGCCAGCAGCCAAGATCCCCCTAGCGGCCAAGAGACCCAGTACTTC
TRBD2,TRBV4-2,-,TRBJ2-2,CASSPSPPGGAGELFF,TGTGCCAGCAGCCCAAGCCCCCCCGGGGGGGCCGGGGAGCTGTTTTTT
TRBD1,TRBV6-5,-,TRBJ1-2,CASGPTGNYGYTF,TGTGCCAGCGGGCCGACAGGGAACTATGGCTACACCTTC
-,TRBV7-9,-,TRBJ1-4,CASSYITVPKLFF,TGTGCCAGCAGCTACATTACAGTGCCCAAACTGTTTTTT
TRBD2,TRBV7-8,-,TRBJ2-1,CASSLRQRTSGSSGSYNEQFF,TGTGCCAGCAGCTTGAGACAGCGGACTAGCGGGAGTTCGGGCTCCTACAATGAGCAGTTCTTC
-,TRBV5-1,-,TRBJ1-1,CASSRSGDMNTEAFF,TGCGCCAGCAGCCGCTCAGGGGATATGAACACTGAAGCTTTCTTT
TRBD1,TRBV4-3,once,TRBJ2-7,CASSRYLETGGLYEQYF,TGCGCCAGCAGCCGATATCTAGAGACAGGGGGCCTCTACGAGCAGTACTTC
-,TRBV7-2,-,TRBJ2-5,CASRAEETQYF,TGTGCCAGCAGGGCAGAAGAGACCCAGTACTTC
TRBD1,TRBV11-2,-,TRBJ1-2,CASSLGTAGGVKVYGYTF,TGTGCCAGCAGCTTAGGTACGGCAGGGGGAGTGAAGGTCTATGGCTACACCTTC
-,TRBV6-5,-,TRBJ2-7,CASSSGSWPPYEQYF,TGTGCCAGCAGTTCCGGGAGTTGGCCACCCTACGAGCAGTACTTC
TRBD1,TRBV5-6,-,TRBJ2-5,CASSLSGTGARETQYF,TGTGCCAGCAGCTTATCCGGGACAGGGGCGAGGGAGACCCAGTACTTC
TRBD2,TRBV10-3,-,TRBJ2-1,CAISEPGLASNEQFF,TGTGCCATCAGTGAGCCTGGACTAGCGAGCAATGAGCAGTTCTTC